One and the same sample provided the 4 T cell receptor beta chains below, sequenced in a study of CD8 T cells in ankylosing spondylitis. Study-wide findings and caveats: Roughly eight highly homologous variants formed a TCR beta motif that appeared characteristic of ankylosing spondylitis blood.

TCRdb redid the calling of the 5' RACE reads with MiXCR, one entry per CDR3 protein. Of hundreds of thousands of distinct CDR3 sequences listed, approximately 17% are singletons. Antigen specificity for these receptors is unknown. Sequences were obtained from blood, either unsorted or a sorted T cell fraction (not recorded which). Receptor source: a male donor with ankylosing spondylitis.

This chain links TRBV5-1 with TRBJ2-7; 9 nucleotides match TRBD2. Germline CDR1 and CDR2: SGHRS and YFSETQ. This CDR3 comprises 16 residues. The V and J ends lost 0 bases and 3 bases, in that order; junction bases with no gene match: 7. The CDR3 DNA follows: TGCGCCAGCAGCTTGGACGCGGGGGGGGAGTACTACGAGCAGTACTTC. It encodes CASSLDAGGEYYEQYF.

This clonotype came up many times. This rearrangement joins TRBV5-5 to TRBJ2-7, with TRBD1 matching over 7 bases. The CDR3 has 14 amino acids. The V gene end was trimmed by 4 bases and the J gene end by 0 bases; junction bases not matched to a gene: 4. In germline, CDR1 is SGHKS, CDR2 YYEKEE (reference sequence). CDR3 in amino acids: CASSRQGLSYEQYF. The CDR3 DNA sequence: TGTGCCAGCAGCCGACAGGGTCTCTCCTACGAGCAGTACTTC.

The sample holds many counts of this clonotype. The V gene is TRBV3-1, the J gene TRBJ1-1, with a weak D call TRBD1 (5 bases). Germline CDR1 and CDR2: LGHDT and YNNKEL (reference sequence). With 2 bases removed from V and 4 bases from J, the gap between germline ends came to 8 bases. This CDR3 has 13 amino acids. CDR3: CASSQYQGTEAFF. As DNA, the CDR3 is TGTGCCAGCAGCCAATACCAGGGCACTGAAGCTTTCTTT.

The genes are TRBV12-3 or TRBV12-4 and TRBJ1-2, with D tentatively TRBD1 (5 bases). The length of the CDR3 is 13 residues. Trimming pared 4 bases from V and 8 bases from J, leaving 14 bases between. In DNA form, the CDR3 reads TGTGCCAGCAGTTGGGCCCCCGAGGGGGGCTACACCTTC. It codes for CASSWAPEGGYTF.